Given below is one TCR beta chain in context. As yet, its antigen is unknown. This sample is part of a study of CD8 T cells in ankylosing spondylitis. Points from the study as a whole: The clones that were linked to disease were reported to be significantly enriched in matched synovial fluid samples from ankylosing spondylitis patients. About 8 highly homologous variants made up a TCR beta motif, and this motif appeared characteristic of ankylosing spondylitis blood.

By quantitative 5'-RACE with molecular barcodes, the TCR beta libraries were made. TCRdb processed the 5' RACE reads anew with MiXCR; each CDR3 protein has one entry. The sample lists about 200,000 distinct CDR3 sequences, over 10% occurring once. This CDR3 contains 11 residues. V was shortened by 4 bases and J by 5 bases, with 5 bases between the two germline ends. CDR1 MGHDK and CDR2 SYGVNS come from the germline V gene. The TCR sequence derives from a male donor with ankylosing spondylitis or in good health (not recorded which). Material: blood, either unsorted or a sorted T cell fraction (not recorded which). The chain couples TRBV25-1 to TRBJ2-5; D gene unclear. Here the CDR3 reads CASSAKETQYF. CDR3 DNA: TGTGCCAGCAGTGCGAAGGAGACCCAGTACTTC.